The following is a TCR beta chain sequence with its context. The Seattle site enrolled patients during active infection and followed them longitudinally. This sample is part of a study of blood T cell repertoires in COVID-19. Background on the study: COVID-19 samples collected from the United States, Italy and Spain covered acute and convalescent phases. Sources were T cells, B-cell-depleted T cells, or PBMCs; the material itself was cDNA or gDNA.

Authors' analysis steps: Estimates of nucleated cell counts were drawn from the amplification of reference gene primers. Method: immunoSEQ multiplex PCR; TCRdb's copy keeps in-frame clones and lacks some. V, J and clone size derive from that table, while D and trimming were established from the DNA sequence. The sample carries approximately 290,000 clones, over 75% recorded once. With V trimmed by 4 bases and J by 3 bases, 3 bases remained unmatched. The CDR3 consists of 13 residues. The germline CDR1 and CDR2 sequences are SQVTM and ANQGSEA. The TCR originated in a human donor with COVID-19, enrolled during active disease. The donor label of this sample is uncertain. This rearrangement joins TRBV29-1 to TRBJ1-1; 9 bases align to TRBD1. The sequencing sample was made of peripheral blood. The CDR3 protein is CSVGQGGDTEAFF. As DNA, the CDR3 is TGCAGCGTTGGACAGGGGGGTGACACTGAAGCTTTCTTT.